The 28 T cell receptor beta chains below come from one sample, sequenced in a study of tumor and adjacent non-tumor tissue in lung cancer. The library came from three nested PCR rounds adapted from ARM-PCR protocols. TCRdb called the multiplex PCR reads again in MiXCR, with one record for every CDR3 protein. The sample yields over 85,000 distinct CDR3 sequences, nearly 85% seen once. RNA was extracted from bulk tissue without any cell sorting. Sequencing was carried out using lung tumor tissue. These TCRs come from a man aged 65 to 79 with non-small cell lung cancer.

As for this clonotype: An end of the junction does not agree with germline; a read error may underlie this. The J gene is TRBJ1-1, the V gene TRBV4-2; 8 nucleotides align to TRBD1. Germline CDR1 is LGHNA and CDR2 is YNFKEQ. This CDR3 contains 15 residues. The CDR3 reads CTSSPVTGAGTEAFF. The CDR3 DNA reads TGTACCAGCAGTCCCGTGACAGGGGCGGGCACTGAAGCTTTCTTT.

The chain is built from TRBV29-1 and TRBJ1-1; the D is unclear. Germline CDR1 SQVTM, CDR2 ANQGSEA. This CDR3 spans 12 amino acids. The CDR3 DNA follows: TGCACCATTGTGGCGGAGAGGTCTGAAGCTTTCTTT. The encoded protein is CTIVAERSEAFF. The variable domain in full, with the rest retrieved from reference TRBV29-1 and TRBJ1-1, is SAVISQKPSRDICQRGTSLTIQCQVDSQVTMMFWYRQQPGQSLTLIATANQGSEATYESGFVIDKFPISRPNLTFSTLTVSNMSPEDSSIYLCTIVAERSEAFFGQGTRLTVV.

Concerning this clonotype: Relative to the germline gene, one junction end is altered; a read error may explain this. J is TRBJ2-1 and V is TRBV29-1; 14 bases are a match to TRBD2. Per the germline V gene, CDR1 is SQVTM and CDR2 is ANQGSEA. This CDR3 has 14 amino acids. CDR3 bases: TGCAGTGTCGGACTAGCGGGAGGCTGCAATGAACAGTTCTTC. It is translated as CSVGLAGGCNEQFF.

The rearrangement joins TRBV19 to TRBJ2-7; the match to TRBD2 covers 7 bases. CDR1 and CDR2 (germline): LNHDA, SQIVND (reference sequence). The CDR3 spans 16 residues. J gave up 4 bases and V 8 bases, and 17 bases lay outside the gene matches. The CDR3 nucleotides read TGTGCCAGTCTGAAACTAGTGGGAGGGCCCGGGTACGAGCAGTACTTC. Protein product: CASLKLVGGPGYEQYF.

This sequence joins TRBV25-1 and TRBJ2-3; TRBD2 matches 10 bases. The CDR3 length is 17 residues. Trimming removed 3 bases from V and 7 bases from J; junction bases left unmatched: 13. The germline CDR1 and CDR2 sequences are MGHDK and SYGVNS. The CDR3 region is CASSDSPGTSDTNTQYF. Here the CDR3 DNA reads TGTGCCAGCAGTGACTCCCCCGGGACTAGCGATACAAATACGCAGTATTTT. Supplemented by reference TRBV25-1 and TRBJ2-3, the full variable domain reads EADIYQTPRYLVIGTGKKITLECSQTMGHDKMYWYQQDPGMELHLIHYSYGVNSTEKGDLSSESTVSRIRTEHFPLTLESARPSHTSQYLCASSDSPGTSDTNTQYFGPGTRLTVL.

On this clonotype: At one end, the junction sequence differs from germline, possibly due to a read error. The gene calls are TRBV11-3 and TRBJ2-1; 14 bases are a match to TRBD2. The CDR3 spans 15 residues. The V gene's germline CDR1 is SGHNT and CDR2 YENEEA. The CDR3 DNA reads TGTGTCAGCAGTCGACTAGCGGGGGGGTACAATGAACAGTTTTTC. Amino acid sequence: CVSSRLAGGYNEQFF. Combining the CDR3 with reference TRBV11-3 and TRBJ2-1 gives the whole variable domain EAGVVQSPRYKIIEKKQPVAFWCNPISGHNTLYWYLQNLGQGPELLIRYENEEAVDDSQLPKDRFSAERLKGVDSTLKIQPAELGDSAVYLCVSSRLAGGYNEQFFGPGTRLTVL.

As to this clonotype: The missing conserved phenylalanine or tryptophan at the end of this CDR3 makes a read error likely. The V and J genes are TRBV6-1 and TRBJ1-1; D remains unclear. CDR1 MNHNS and CDR2 SASEGT come from the germline V gene. The CDR3 length is 15 residues. The CDR3 coding sequence is TGTGCCAGCAGTGAAGACGCCATTTGGAACCCTGAAGCTTTCTAT. Its protein product is CASSEDAIWNPEAFY.

This clonotype was detected many times. CDR3 DNA: TGTGCCAGCAGTTTTAGCGGGGTTAGCACAGATACGCAGTATTTT. Translating it yields CASSFSGVSTDTQYF. V usage is TRBV28 and J usage is TRBJ2-3; 8 bases fit TRBD2. The germline V gene encodes CDR1 MDHEN and CDR2 SYDVKM. Germline trimming cut 3 bases from V and 0 bases from J; bases unmatched to any gene: 2. The CDR3 length is 15 residues.

Of note for this clonotype: One end of the junction varies from germline; a read error may be responsible. The V and J genes are TRBV14 and TRBJ1-1; 7 positions match TRBD1. Germline V CDR1 and CDR2: SGHDN, FVKESK. The CDR3 runs 15 residues. The CDR3 nucleotides read TGTGTCAGCAGCTCTTACAGGGGTGGAGGTACTGAAGCTTTCTTT. Amino acids: CVSSSYRGGGTEAFF. Looking up the rest from reference TRBV14 and TRBJ1-1 gives the full variable domain: EAGVTQFPSHSVIEKGQTVTLRCDPISGHDNLYWYRRVMGKEIKFLLHFVKESKQDESGMPNNRFLAERTGGTYSTLKVQPAELEDSGVYFCVSSSYRGGGTEAFFGQGTRLTVV.

The chain employs TRBV12-3 or TRBV12-4 and TRBJ1-3; no reliable D call. CDR3 length: 14 amino acids. V was trimmed by 2 bases and J by 14 bases, leaving 19 bases between them. In DNA, the CDR3 is TGTGCCAGCAGTTTATTTGACTTTCAAAACACATTATATTTT. Residues: CASSLFDFQNTLYF.

Concerning this clonotype: At one of its ends the junction is not consistent with the germline gene, which may arise from a read error. The genes are TRBV12-3 or TRBV12-4 and TRBJ2-5; D gene ambiguous. The length of the CDR3 is 14 residues. As DNA, the CDR3 is TGTGCCACCAGTCACTTTGACTACCAAGAGACCCAGTACTTC. Its protein is CATSHFDYQETQYF.

Of note for this clonotype: A much more abundant neighbour one base away suggests this may be a read error. The rearrangement uses TRBV28 and TRBJ1-1; D uncertain. The CDR3 loop spans 15 amino acids. V was trimmed by 6 bases and J by 3 bases, leaving 17 bases between them. Germline lookup yields CDR1 MDHEN and CDR2 SYDVKM. This CDR3 reads CASRGMSLRYTEAFF. The CDR3 DNA reads TGTGCCAGCAGGGGAATGAGTCTCCGTTACACTGAAGCTTTCTTT.

CDR3 bases: TGTGCCAGCAGCTTAGTGGGCACAGGTGTTGCCGGGGCACTGTTTTTT. Its translation: CASSLVGTGVAGALFF. The chain uses TRBV11-2 and TRBJ2-2, with D perhaps given as TRBD1 or TRBD2 (5 bases each). Trimming cost V 1 base and J 14 bases, with 23 bases left between them. This CDR3 region has 16 residues. The germline gives CDR1 SGHAT, CDR2 FQNNGV. The complete variable domain, with remaining parts taken from reference TRBV11-2 and TRBJ2-2, reads EAGVAQSPRYKIIEKRQSVAFWCNPISGHATLYWYQQILGQGPKLLIQFQNNGVVDDSQLPKDRFSAERLKGVDSTLKIQPAKLEDSAVYLCASSLVGTGVAGALFFGEGSRLTVL.

In the case of this clonotype: Relative to the germline gene, one junction end is altered; a read error may explain this. The chain joins TRBV11-3 to TRBJ2-1; D not resolved. Germline loops: CDR1 SGHNT, CDR2 YENEEA. The length of the CDR3 is 16 residues. CDR3 protein: CASSPPGGWFYNEQCF. The CDR3 coding sequence is TGTGCCAGCAGCCCACCGGGCGGTTGGTTCTACAATGAGCAGTGCTTC.

The chain recombines TRBV6-5 with TRBJ2-5; D is uncertain. Germline CDR1 reads MNHEY; CDR2 reads SVGAGI. The V end lost 6 bases, the J end lost 8 bases, and 19 bases lay between the germline ends. CDR3 length: 14 residues. Written as DNA, the CDR3 is TGTGCCAGCAGCCGATCGGCAGTCAAGGAAACCCAGTACTTC. Its protein is CASSRSAVKETQYF.

This clonotype came up many times. A read error may produce the germline difference seen at one junction end. This chain uses TRBV12-3 or TRBV12-4 with TRBJ1-3; D is uncertain. The CDR3 totals 14 residues. The DNA of the CDR3 is TGTGTCAGCACCTACGGAGACCTTGGAAACACCATATATTTT. Its protein is CVSTYGDLGNTIYF.

This clonotype was seen once. CDR3 bases: TGTGCCAGCAGGCGGACGGGGGCGGTCACTGAAGCTTTCTTT. As protein: CASRRTGAVTEAFF. The V gene is TRBV11-3, the J gene TRBJ1-1, with D possibly matching TRBD1 (6 bases). This CDR3 comprises 14 residues. With 6 bases removed from V and 4 bases from J, the gap between germline ends came to 15 bases. Germline lookup yields CDR1 SGHNT and CDR2 YENEEA.

As concerns this clonotype: Compared with germline, one end of the junction differs, possibly owing to a read error. This chain connects TRBV29-1 to TRBJ1-1, with 7 bases that match TRBD1. The CDR3 consists of 14 residues. Per the germline V gene, CDR1 is SQVTM and CDR2 is ANQGSEA. CDR3 loop: CSVEQGVAGIEALF. DNA for the CDR3: TGCAGCGTTGAACAGGGGGTTGCTGGCATTGAAGCTCTCTTT.

Regarding this clonotype: Mismatch with germline at one junction end may stem from a read error. The V and J genes are TRBV29-1 and TRBJ1-2; D call uncertain. CDR1 is SQVTM, CDR2 ANQGSEA, per germline. This CDR3 has 13 residues. The CDR3, as DNA: TGCAGCGTTCTTCACACGGGAGCCTGTGGCTACATCTTC. It codes for CSVLHTGACGYIF.

Remarks on this clonotype: An end of the junction does not agree with germline; a read error may underlie this. This chain connects TRBV6-5 to TRBJ2-7; D ambiguous. This CDR3 is 14 amino acids long. Germline assignment: CDR1 MNHEY and CDR2 SVGAGI. The CDR3 reads CASRLGPSTYEQCF. CDR3 in DNA: TGTGCCAGCAGACTCGGACCGAGTACCTACGAGCAGTGCTTC.

In the case of this clonotype: A clone one base away is much larger, so this may be a read error. The V and J genes are TRBV7-9 and TRBJ2-7, with D unresolved. This CDR3 has 12 residues. Trimming took off 3 bases at V and 0 bases at J, with 3 bases between the two ends. Germline-derived CDR1 and CDR2 are SEHNR and FQNEAQ (reference sequence). The CDR3 DNA is TGTGCCAGCAGCTTTGTCTCCTACGAGCAGTACTTC. It translates to CASSFVSYEQYF.

Worth noting for this clonotype: A junction boundary mismatches the germline segment, possibly from a read error. The chain employs TRBV29-1 and TRBJ2-6; 7 nucleotides align to TRBD2. The CDR3 extends over 18 amino acids. Per the germline V gene, CDR1 is SQVTM and CDR2 is ANQGSEA. The CDR3 protein is CSDVGERGGPSGAEVLTF. CDR3 nucleotide sequence: TGCAGCGATGTGGGGGAAAGGGGAGGGCCCTCTGGGGCCGAGGTCCTGACTTTT.

Concerning this clonotype itself: An end of the junction differs from the germline gene, which may be a read error. The chain carries TRBV29-1 and TRBJ2-5, with D unresolved. From germline, CDR1 is SQVTM and CDR2 ANQGSEA. CDR3 size: 12 residues. The CDR3 protein is CSVETGDETLYF. CDR3 sequence (DNA): TGCAGCGTTGAAACCGGTGATGAGACCCTGTACTTC.

Regarding this clonotype: One junction end disagrees with the germline gene, perhaps due to a read error. The chain uses TRBV5-6 and TRBJ1-1, with 8 bases that match TRBD1. Germline loops: CDR1 SGHDT, CDR2 YYEEEE. The CDR3 has 15 residues. The CDR3, as DNA: TGTACCAGCAGCGGGACAGGTTTGTGGAACACTGAAGCTTTCTTT. Protein sequence: CTSSGTGLWNTEAFF.

The CDR3 DNA follows: TGTGCCAGCAGCTTAGCTACTAGGGTCGATGAGCAGTTCTTC. Translation: CASSLATRVDEQFF. The genes are TRBV11-1 and TRBJ2-1, with a tentative D call TRBD2 (5 bases). The CDR3 has 14 amino acids. The V end lost 0 bases, the J end lost 8 bases, and 11 bases lay between the germline ends. CDR1 is SGHAT and CDR2 is FQDESV in the germline V gene (reference sequence).

The chain employs TRBV10-3 and TRBJ2-1, with a weak D call TRBD1 (5 bases). V shed 11 bases and J shed 0 bases, with 17 bases lying between them. The V gene's germline CDR1 is ENHRY and CDR2 SYGVKD. The CDR3 is 15 residues long. Here the CDR3 reads CAFNQKGNSYNEQFF. CDR3 nucleotides: TGTGCCTTCAACCAAAAGGGGAACTCCTACAATGAGCAGTTCTTC.

Points on this clonotype: One end of the junction varies from germline; a read error may be responsible. The rearrangement links TRBV7-9 to TRBJ2-5, with D perhaps matching TRBD1 or TRBD2 (5 bases each). Germline V gene lookup returns CDR1 SEHNR and CDR2 FQNEAQ (reference sequence). The CDR3 length is 15 residues. Written as DNA, the CDR3 is TGTGCCAGCAGCATAGCGACAGTAGGTGGTGAGACCCAGTACTTC. Its protein is CASSIATVGGETQYF.

About this clonotype: At one end, the junction sequence differs from germline, possibly due to a read error. The chain is built from TRBV12-3 or TRBV12-4 and TRBJ1-2; no firm D call. The CDR3 consists of 11 residues. The CDR3 protein is CASTLRAGYTF. Written as DNA, the CDR3 is TGTGCCAGCACCCTGAGAGCTGGCTACACTTTC.